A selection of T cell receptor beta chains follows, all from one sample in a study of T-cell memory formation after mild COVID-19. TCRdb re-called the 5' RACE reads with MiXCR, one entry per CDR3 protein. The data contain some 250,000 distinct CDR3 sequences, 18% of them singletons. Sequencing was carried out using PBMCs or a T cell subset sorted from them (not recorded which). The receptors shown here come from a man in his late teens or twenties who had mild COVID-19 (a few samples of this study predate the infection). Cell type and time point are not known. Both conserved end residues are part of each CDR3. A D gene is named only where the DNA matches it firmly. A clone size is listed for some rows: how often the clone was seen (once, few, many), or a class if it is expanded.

cdr3_nt: TGTGCCAGCAGCCTAGACCGACCGCACGCCGGGGAGCTGTTTTTT
cdr3_aa: CASSLDRPHAGELFF
j_call: TRBJ2-2
d_call: -
v_call: TRBV7-9
clone_size: -

cdr3_nt: TGTGCCACCACAAGAGCAAGTCTTAATCCCGGGGAGCTGTTTTTT
cdr3_aa: CATTRASLNPGELFF
j_call: TRBJ2-2
d_call: -
v_call: TRBV28
clone_size: -

cdr3_nt: TGTGCCAGCAGCCACGACAGGGGGATGGGTTATGGCTACACCTTC
cdr3_aa: CASSHDRGMGYGYTF
j_call: TRBJ1-2
d_call: TRBD1
v_call: TRBV5-8
clone_size: few

cdr3_nt: TGCAGTGCTAGAGATAGGCTAGCGGGGGGCGGAACCGGGGAGCTGTTTTTT
cdr3_aa: CSARDRLAGGGTGELFF
j_call: TRBJ2-2
d_call: TRBD2
v_call: TRBV20-1
clone_size: few

cdr3_nt: TGTGCCAGCAGCCTAACAGGCCAGGGAAACACCATATATTTT
cdr3_aa: CASSLTGQGNTIYF
j_call: TRBJ1-3
d_call: -
v_call: TRBV7-3
clone_size: -

cdr3_nt: TGCGCCAGCGCGAGCGGGGGTACGCAGTATTTT
cdr3_aa: CASASGGTQYF
j_call: TRBJ2-3
d_call: TRBD2
v_call: TRBV5-1
clone_size: few

cdr3_nt: TGTGCCAGCAGCTTAGAACCAGCGGGGCAGTACGAGCAGTACTTC
cdr3_aa: CASSLEPAGQYEQYF
j_call: TRBJ2-7
d_call: TRBD2
v_call: TRBV7-2
clone_size: -

cdr3_nt: TGTGCCAGCAGCTTAATCCTGAGCTCCTACAATGAGCAGTTCTTC
cdr3_aa: CASSLILSSYNEQFF
j_call: TRBJ2-1
d_call: -
v_call: TRBV7-3
clone_size: -

cdr3_nt: TGTGCCACCAGTGACAATCCAGGGCGAGGCTACACCTTC
cdr3_aa: CATSDNPGRGYTF
j_call: TRBJ1-2
d_call: -
v_call: TRBV24-1
clone_size: -

cdr3_nt: TGTGCCATCAGTGAACTAGCGGGGGGCGGGGATACGCAGTATTTT
cdr3_aa: CAISELAGGGDTQYF
j_call: TRBJ2-3
d_call: TRBD2
v_call: TRBV10-3
clone_size: many

cdr3_nt: TGTGCCGGGCGCGAGGGGAACACCGGGGAGCTGTTTTTT
cdr3_aa: CAGREGNTGELFF
j_call: TRBJ2-2
d_call: -
v_call: TRBV6-5
clone_size: few

cdr3_nt: TGTGCCAGCAGCTTAGACGGGGCCGGATTTGAGCAGTTCTTC
cdr3_aa: CASSLDGAGFEQFF
j_call: TRBJ2-1
d_call: -
v_call: TRBV7-9
clone_size: -

cdr3_nt: TGTGCCAGCAGCTACCTAGCGGGGGGACATTCTGAGCAGTTCTTC
cdr3_aa: CASSYLAGGHSEQFF
j_call: TRBJ2-1
d_call: TRBD2
v_call: TRBV7-3
clone_size: few

cdr3_nt: TGCAGTGCTAGAACTGCGACAGGGGGCGGAGAGACCCAGTACTTC
cdr3_aa: CSARTATGGGETQYF
j_call: TRBJ2-5
d_call: TRBD1
v_call: TRBV20-1
clone_size: -

cdr3_nt: TGCGCCAGCAGCCCGGAGTTGAACAATGAGCAGTTCTTC
cdr3_aa: CASSPELNNEQFF
j_call: TRBJ2-1
d_call: -
v_call: TRBV4-3
clone_size: -

cdr3_nt: TGTGCCAGCAGTTTTTCCGGTGACACACTCCTTAGCAATCAGCCCCAGCATTTT
cdr3_aa: CASSFSGDTLLSNQPQHF
j_call: TRBJ1-5
d_call: -
v_call: TRBV27
clone_size: -

cdr3_nt: TGTGCCAGCAGCCCACGCTGGGTGACAGGGGTGAACACTGAAGCTTTCTTT
cdr3_aa: CASSPRWVTGVNTEAFF
j_call: TRBJ1-1
d_call: TRBD1
v_call: TRBV7-9
clone_size: few

cdr3_nt: TGTGCCAGCAGTTTATCGGGAGAGGGTCAGCCCCAGCATTTT
cdr3_aa: CASSLSGEGQPQHF
j_call: TRBJ1-5
d_call: -
v_call: TRBV28
clone_size: few

cdr3_nt: TGCGCCAGCAGCCTACCCCCTTACGTGACCCAGTACTTC
cdr3_aa: CASSLPPYVTQYF
j_call: TRBJ2-5
d_call: -
v_call: TRBV5-1
clone_size: few

cdr3_nt: TGTGCCAGCAGCTTAGCCCGGGGTGCCTACAATGAGCAGTTCTTC
cdr3_aa: CASSLARGAYNEQFF
j_call: TRBJ2-1
d_call: -
v_call: TRBV7-9
clone_size: many

cdr3_nt: TGTGCTAGTGCGACCTGGAGGGGCTATGGCTACACCTTC
cdr3_aa: CASATWRGYGYTF
j_call: TRBJ1-2
d_call: -
v_call: TRBV12-5
clone_size: few

cdr3_nt: TGTGCCAGCAGTTACTCGGCGGGAGTCGGATACGAGCAGTACTTC
cdr3_aa: CASSYSAGVGYEQYF
j_call: TRBJ2-7
d_call: TRBD2
v_call: TRBV6-5
clone_size: once

cdr3_nt: TGCGCCAGCAGCTTGGGGCCCCAGAGTGATGGCTACACCTTC
cdr3_aa: CASSLGPQSDGYTF
j_call: TRBJ1-2
d_call: -
v_call: TRBV5-1
clone_size: -

cdr3_nt: TGCGCCAGCAGCTTGCCGGACGGGGATGGCTACACCTTC
cdr3_aa: CASSLPDGDGYTF
j_call: TRBJ1-2
d_call: -
v_call: TRBV5-1
clone_size: -

cdr3_nt: TGCGCCAGCAGCTTGGATGGGGGCGGCTATGGCTACACCTTC
cdr3_aa: CASSLDGGGYGYTF
j_call: TRBJ1-2
d_call: -
v_call: TRBV5-1
clone_size: few

cdr3_nt: TGTGCCTGGAGCGCGACAGGGGGCGCGTACGGCTACACCTTC
cdr3_aa: CAWSATGGAYGYTF
j_call: TRBJ1-2
d_call: TRBD1
v_call: TRBV30
clone_size: -

cdr3_nt: TGTGCCAGCAGCCGTTCCACCCGGGGTGCGGCTGAAGCTTTCTTT
cdr3_aa: CASSRSTRGAAEAFF
j_call: TRBJ1-1
d_call: -
v_call: TRBV7-9
clone_size: -

cdr3_nt: TGTGCCAGCAGTTTCGGACTAATCAACACTGAAGCTTTCTTT
cdr3_aa: CASSFGLINTEAFF
j_call: TRBJ1-1
d_call: -
v_call: TRBV7-9
clone_size: once

cdr3_nt: TGTGCCAGCAGCAAGGGGGCCCCTAATGAAAAACTGTTTTTT
cdr3_aa: CASSKGAPNEKLFF
j_call: TRBJ1-4
d_call: TRBD1
v_call: TRBV7-6
clone_size: -

cdr3_nt: TGTGCCAGTAGCGGGTTTCTAGACAGAACCTCCAACAATGAGCAGTTCTTC
cdr3_aa: CASSGFLDRTSNNEQFF
j_call: TRBJ2-1
d_call: -
v_call: TRBV19
clone_size: few

cdr3_nt: TGCGCCAGCAGCTCCGGACAAGTTTTAACAGATACGCAGTATTTT
cdr3_aa: CASSSGQVLTDTQYF
j_call: TRBJ2-3
d_call: -
v_call: TRBV5-1
clone_size: -

cdr3_nt: TGTGCCAGCAGCCTGTCCAGGGTGCAGGCGAATACGCAGTATTTT
cdr3_aa: CASSLSRVQANTQYF
j_call: TRBJ2-3
d_call: -
v_call: TRBV4-2
clone_size: -